This T cell receptor beta chain was profiled in a study of T cells after yellow fever vaccination. Study-wide results and caveats: Clones that expanded after primary vaccination mostly reappeared after the booster (roughly 96% CD4, 88% CD8).

From the 5' RACE reads, TCRdb called clonotypes with MiXCR, one entry per CDR3 protein. The repertoire holds some 500,000 distinct CDR3 sequences, with 13% as singletons. Germline V gene sequence: CDR1 SGHRS, CDR2 YFSETQ. The J segment lost 0 bases and the V segment lost 0 bases, leaving 10 bases of the junction unmatched. This CDR3 contains 18 residues. This clonotype was recorded a few times. The target antigen is unknown. The sequencing used PBMCs, collected on the day of the yellow fever booster vaccination. The sequence derives from a man under 40 who received the YFV17D yellow fever vaccine. The chain is built from TRBV5-1 and TRBJ2-7, with 9 bases matching TRBD2. DNA for the CDR3: TGCGCCAGCAGCTTGGGCCTAGCGGGACTAAGGAACTCCTACGAGCAGTACTTC. Translation: CASSLGLAGLRNSYEQYF.